This T cell receptor beta chain emerged from a study of metastatic and nonmetastatic thyroid tumors. General observations from the study: In blood and tumor, TCR beta diversity was reportedly significantly higher in malignant thyroid tumors than in benign nodules.

A remark on this clone: What it binds is unknown.

Trimming removed 6 bases from V and 0 bases from J; junction bases left unmatched: 11. Germline CDR1 and CDR2: ENHRY and SYGVKD. This CDR3 spans 17 amino acids. Patients had received no treatment of any kind before thyroid surgery. Authors' methods: Clinicopathological groups differed in CDR3, with these differences serving to build a distant-metastasis classifier for papillary thyroid cancer. TCRdb reanalyzed the PCR reads via MiXCR. Here the V and J calls rest on TCRdb's processing, not on the authors' analysis. The sample has approximately 8,000 clones; approximately 25% are singletons. The TCR originated in a female donor with papillary thyroid cancer or a benign thyroid nodule (not recorded which). Some clones in this sample may be carry-over from other donors' samples. The rearrangement uses TRBV10-3 and TRBJ1-3, with 7 bases identical to TRBD1. Sequences were obtained from adjacent normal tissue. CDR3 in amino acids: CAIRDPGQSNSGNTIYF. CDR3 bases: TGTGCCATCAGGGACCCGGGACAGTCAAACTCTGGAAACACCATATATTTT.